Below are 21 T cell receptor beta chains sequenced from a single sample in a study of blood T cell repertoires in COVID-19. Assay: immunoSEQ multiplex PCR; the TCRdb copy retains only in-frame clones and omits some. Of under 150,000 clones in the sample, 70% to 85% were seen once. The sequenced sample consisted of peripheral blood. The receptor set was obtained from a man between 70 and 80 years old with active or convalescent COVID-19.

The chain employs TRBV29-1 and TRBJ1-2; a possible D gene is TRBD1 (5 bases). V was clipped by 2 bases and J by 8 bases, with 6 bases between them. CDR3 length: 10 amino acids. CDR1 and CDR2 from the germline V gene are SQVTM and ANQGSEA. The CDR3 protein is CSVEQGGYTF. DNA for the CDR3: TGCAGCGTTGAACAGGGAGGCTACACCTTC.

The gene calls are TRBV5-4 and TRBJ2-2, with TRBD1 matching over 8 bases. The junction had 9 bases not matched to a gene; V was cut back by 4 bases and J by 4 bases. The CDR3 runs to 16 residues. CDR1 is SGHNT, CDR2 YYREEE, per germline (reference sequence). This chain's CDR3 is CASSRTGSGSTGELFF. The CDR3 coding sequence is TGTGCCAGCAGCCGGACAGGGTCGGGTAGCACCGGGGAGCTGTTTTTT.

This chain joins TRBV28 and TRBJ1-6; 7 bases agree with TRBD1. The CDR3 spans 14 residues. Germline CDR1 reads MDHEN; CDR2 reads SYDVKM. V lost 9 bases, J lost 5 bases, and 7 bases stayed unmatched. The CDR3, as DNA: TGTGCCAGTCACAGGGGTTCCCATAATTCACCCCTCCACTTT. Translated, it gives CASHRGSHNSPLHF.

The rearrangement uses TRBV5-1 and TRBJ1-2, with 7 bases identical to TRBD1. V shed 0 bases, J shed 5 bases, and the junction held 4 bases outside the gene matches. CDR1 is SGHRS and CDR2 is YFSETQ in the germline V gene. The CDR3 has 14 residues. As DNA, the CDR3 is TGCGCCAGCAGCTTGGGCGACAGGGAGTATGGCTACACCTTC. Translating it yields CASSLGDREYGYTF.

J is TRBJ1-3 and V is TRBV4-1, with 10 bases aligning to TRBD1. The CDR3 runs 17 residues. V lost 2 bases to trimming and J lost 2 bases; unmatched junction nucleotides: 6. Germline V gives CDR1 MGHRA, CDR2 YSYEKL. The CDR3 coding sequence is TGCGCCAGCAGCCAAACTCCGGGACAGGGGCCTGGAAACACCATATATTTT. Residues: CASSQTPGQGPGNTIYF.

The genes are TRBV2 and TRBJ1-1, with 10 bases that match TRBD1. The CDR3 has 14 amino acids. Losses at the gene ends were 6 bases for V and 3 bases for J; bases not matched to a gene: 4. Per germline, CDR1 SNHLY and CDR2 FYNNEI. The CDR3 nucleotides read TGTGCCAGCAGGGGGACAGGGGCGGACACTGAAGCTTTCTTT. This codes for CASRGTGADTEAFF. Together with reference TRBV2 and TRBJ1-1, the CDR3 gives the full variable domain: EPEVTQTPSHQVTQMGQEVILRCVPISNHLYFYWYRQILGQKVEFLVSFYNNEISEKSEIFDDQFSVERPDGSNFTLKIRSTKLEDSAMYFCASRGTGADTEAFFGQGTRLTVV.

As DNA, the CDR3 is TGTGCCAGCAGCTTGGGACAGCCAAGTACCGGGGAGCTGTTTTTT. This codes for CASSLGQPSTGELFF. This sequence joins TRBV5-5 and TRBJ2-2, with TRBD1 as a possible D gene (5 bases). Germline loops: CDR1 SGHKS, CDR2 YYEKEE (reference sequence). The V end was cut by 0 bases, the J end by 5 bases, with 11 bases between. CDR3 length: 15 amino acids.

This chain connects TRBV29-1 to TRBJ2-7, with a tentative D call TRBD2 (6 bases). In germline, CDR1 is SQVTM, CDR2 ANQGSEA. The CDR3 is 12 residues long. The V end was cut by 7 bases, the J end by 7 bases, with 17 bases between. Here the CDR3 reads CSAGSGVGEQYF. The DNA for the CDR3 is TGCAGCGCCGGATCGGGGGTGGGGGAGCAGTACTTC.

The V gene is TRBV5-1, the J gene TRBJ2-2, with D perhaps TRBD1 (5 bases). V was trimmed by 0 bases and J by 3 bases, leaving 12 bases between them. Germline CDR1 is SGHRS and CDR2 is YFSETQ. This CDR3 has 16 amino acids. In DNA form, the CDR3 reads TGCGCCAGCAGCTTGGCCCCCCAAGGGGACACCGGGGAGCTGTTTTTT. Translating it yields CASSLAPQGDTGELFF.

The genes are TRBV19 and TRBJ1-1; the match to TRBD1 covers 10 bases. In germline, CDR1 is LNHDA, CDR2 SQIVND (reference sequence). CDR3 size: 15 residues. Losses at the gene ends were 5 bases for V and 1 base for J; bases not matched to a gene: 4. CDR3 residues: CASSSRTGGNTEAFF. The CDR3 DNA sequence: TGTGCCAGTAGTTCCCGGACAGGGGGGAACACTGAAGCTTTCTTT.

The gene calls are TRBV28 and TRBJ1-2, with TRBD1 matching over 8 bases. CDR1 is MDHEN, CDR2 SYDVKM, per germline. This CDR3 spans 13 amino acids. V lost 3 bases, J lost 8 bases, and 5 bases stayed unmatched. The CDR3 is CASSFAGGEGYTF. In nucleotides, the CDR3 is TGTGCCAGCAGTTTTGCAGGGGGCGAAGGCTACACCTTC.

The chain links TRBV9 to TRBJ1-1; no clear D. CDR1 is SGDLS, CDR2 YYNGEE, per germline. V was clipped by 0 bases and J by 3 bases, with 6 bases between them. The CDR3 is 13 residues long. CDR3 sequence: CASSVGGYTEAFF. CDR3 coding DNA: TGTGCCAGCAGCGTAGGAGGGTACACTGAAGCTTTCTTT.

This chain uses TRBV6-4 with TRBJ2-1; 7 bases fit TRBD2. The ends lost 0 bases at V and 7 bases at J; junction bases unmatched: 3. The CDR3 has 14 residues. Germline V lookup: CDR1 MRHNA, CDR2 SNTAGT. CDR3 in amino acids: CASSDSGGRNEQFF. CDR3 DNA sequence: TGTGCCAGCAGTGACTCGGGGGGGAGAAATGAGCAGTTCTTC.

The chain's CDR3 is CASSQDSRNQPQHF. The CDR3 DNA reads TGCGCCAGCAGCCAAGATAGCCGGAATCAGCCCCAGCATTTT. This chain links TRBV4-3 with TRBJ1-5; D gene ambiguous. The ends were cut back, 0 bases at V and 4 bases at J, with 7 bases in the middle. CDR3 length equals 14 residues. Germline V lookup: CDR1 LGHNA, CDR2 YSLEER.

The chain has TRBV2 and TRBJ1-1; 10 bases match TRBD1. Germline CDR1 reads SNHLY; CDR2 reads FYNNEI. V was clipped by 6 bases and J by 3 bases; unmatched bases: 10. The CDR3 sequence is 16 residues long. CDR3 DNA sequence: TGTGCCAGCAGACCTGACAGGGGGCGCGGAGACACTGAAGCTTTCTTT. Residues: CASRPDRGRGDTEAFF.

This chain uses TRBV5-4 with TRBJ1-2, with D unresolved. Germline lookup yields CDR1 SGHNT and CDR2 YYREEE (reference sequence). The CDR3 covers 15 residues. Trimming cost V 1 base and J 0 bases, with 10 bases left between them. The CDR3 nucleotides are TGTGCCAGCAGCTTGAACCTACGCGCTAACTATGGCTACACCTTC. This codes for CASSLNLRANYGYTF.

This CDR3 reads CASSLAGWMTGELFF. The CDR3 DNA follows: TGCGCCAGCAGCTTGGCCGGGTGGATGACCGGGGAGCTGTTTTTT. This sequence joins TRBV5-1 and TRBJ2-2; D not certain. The CDR3 is made up of 15 amino acids. Germline lookup yields CDR1 SGHRS and CDR2 YFSETQ. The V end was cut by 0 bases, the J end by 5 bases, with 11 bases between. The whole variable domain, remainder taken from reference TRBV5-1 and TRBJ2-2, is KAGVTQTPRYLIKTRGQQVTLSCSPISGHRSVSWYQQTPGQGLQFLFEYFSETQRNKGNFPGRFSGRQFSNSRSEMNVSTLELGDSALYLCASSLAGWMTGELFFGEGSRLTVL.

This chain uses TRBV10-1 with TRBJ1-2, with 7 bases matching TRBD1. Germline CDR1 and CDR2: WNHNN and SYGVQD (reference sequence). V was pared by 4 bases and J by 0 bases, with 11 bases of the junction left unmatched. The CDR3 contains 17 residues. CDR3 sequence (DNA): TGCGCCAGCAGTGGTATTTTTACGGACAGGACTAACTATGGCTACACCTTC. Translating gives CASSGIFTDRTNYGYTF.

This clone occurred once. The chain couples TRBV15 to TRBJ2-5; 7 bases are shared with TRBD2. This CDR3 spans 15 amino acids. J gave up 2 bases and V 5 bases, and 8 bases lay outside the gene matches. The germline CDR1 and CDR2 sequences are LNHNV and YYDKDF (reference sequence). CDR3 region: CATSSSPSGQETQYF. CDR3 coding DNA: TGTGCCACCAGCTCTTCCCCTAGCGGACAAGAGACCCAGTACTTC.

The chain employs TRBV9 and TRBJ2-5; 14 bases align to TRBD2. Trimming at V came to 4 bases and at J to 7 bases, leaving 6 bases not matched to a gene. Germline V CDR1 and CDR2: SGDLS, YYNGEE. The CDR3 is 15 residues long. CDR3 in DNA: TGTGCCAGCAGCCATGGGACTAGCGGGGGTATGACCCAGTACTTC. Translating it yields CASSHGTSGGMTQYF.

V gene TRBV19 combines with J gene TRBJ2-5, with 7 nucleotides matching TRBD2. The CDR3 length is 15 residues. V gave up 6 bases and J gave up 1 base; unmatched junction bases: 8. The V gene's germline CDR1 is LNHDA and CDR2 SQIVND (reference sequence). The CDR3: CASSPAGLFQETQYF. DNA of the CDR3: TGTGCCAGTAGCCCAGCGGGACTTTTCCAAGAGACCCAGTACTTC. Drawing the rest from reference TRBV19 and TRBJ2-5, the complete variable domain is DGGITQSPKYLFRKEGQNVTLSCEQNLNHDAMYWYRQDPGQGLRLIYYSQIVNDFQKGDIAEGYSVSREKKESFPLTVTSAQKNPTAFYLCASSPAGLFQETQYFGPGTRLLVL.